This TCR beta chain was observed in a study of T-cell memory formation after mild COVID-19. Study in general: The study found TCR clusters largely donor specific.

Remarks on this clonotype: Antigen: not known.

General study findings and limits: CD4+ contracting clones were mainly CM and EM; CD8+ ones, EMRA.

TCRdb re-called the 5' RACE reads through MiXCR, storing one row per CDR3 protein. Here the sample spans about 320,000 distinct CDR3 sequences, 14% being singletons. This CDR3 contains 14 residues. The V gene end was trimmed by 0 bases and the J gene end by 5 bases; junction bases not matched to a gene: 3. Germline V CDR1 and CDR2: ENHRY, SYGVKD. This sequence was found in a man aged 18 to 35 who had mild COVID-19 (a few samples of this study predate the infection). Cell type and time point are not known. Sequenced material: PBMCs or a T cell subset sorted from them (not recorded which). This chain joins TRBV10-3 and TRBJ1-2; 7 bases map to TRBD1. The CDR3 loop is CAISESGQLYGYTF. As DNA, the CDR3 is TGTGCCATCAGTGAGTCGGGACAGCTGTATGGCTACACCTTC.